A single TCR beta chain is shown here with its context. Its matching antigen is unknown. Measured with immunoSEQ multiplex PCR; TCRdb has only the in-frame clones, and not every one. The table has 350,000 to 550,000 clones, 89% seen once. This sample was included in a study of Ad26.COV2.S vaccination and SARS-CoV-2 variants. Study-wide results and caveats: Greater spike-specific TCR breadth was seen in vaccine recipients than in placebo recipients.

Trimming stripped 3 bases from V and 4 bases from J, with 10 bases between. The CDR3 runs 14 residues. Per germline, CDR1 MNHNS and CDR2 SASEGT. Described treatment: 15 to 20 received Ad26.COV2.S at low or high dose, single or two shots; 5 received placebo; per-sample allocation not given. Day 63 following the first vaccine or placebo injection was when the samples were taken. The source is a person aged 18-60 years who received the Ad26.COV2.S COVID-19 vaccine or a placebo. Here the sequenced sample was peripheral blood, taken in a trial of Ad26.COV2.S vaccine versus placebo. The chain couples TRBV6-1 to TRBJ1-5; D gene uncertain. Here the CDR3 DNA reads TGTGCCAGCAGTGAGGCCAGACGGAATCAGCCCCAGCATTTT. Translation gives CASSEARRNQPQHF.